The rows below give T cell receptor beta chains drawn from one sample of a study of cytomegalovirus exposure and HLA in healthy donors. Assay: immunoSEQ multiplex PCR; the TCRdb copy retains only in-frame clones and omits some. The sample includes some 130,000 clones, around 80% seen only once; the top ten take 4% to 5.5%. Input material: PBMCs. All receptors derive from a man aged 30 to 39 in good health. Both conserved end residues are part of each CDR3. D genes are given only for firm matches. Some rows have no size entry. The others give once, few or many, or a class for an expanded clone.

CDR3	DNA	J	V	D	size
CASSMGGYEQYF	TGTGCCAGTAGTATGGGAGGGTACGAGCAGTACTTC	TRBJ2-7	TRBV19	TRBD2	.
CASSTPWGWTSGDTTYNEQFF	TGTGCCAGCTCCACACCCTGGGGCTGGACTAGCGGAGATACTACCTACAATGAGCAGTTCTTC	TRBJ2-1	TRBV18	TRBD2	.
CASSLGTSGPYEQYF	TGTGCCAGCAGTTTAGGGACTAGCGGCCCCTACGAGCAGTACTTC	TRBJ2-7	TRBV5-4	TRBD2	.
CASSSLAGKRAGELFF	TGTGCCAGCAGCTCATTAGCGGGAAAGAGGGCCGGGGAGCTGTTTTTT	TRBJ2-2	TRBV11-2	TRBD2	.
CASSLSRDYGYTF	TGTGCCAGCAGCTTGTCCAGGGACTATGGCTACACCTTC	TRBJ1-2	TRBV5-6	.	.
CASGYPRRRETQYF	TGTGCTAGTGGCTATCCAAGGAGGCGAGAGACCCAGTACTTC	TRBJ2-5	TRBV12-5	.	.
CASGGSTEAFF	TGTGCCAGTGGCGGGAGCACTGAAGCTTTCTTT	TRBJ1-1	TRBV19	.	.
CASSEKIRRGSTDTQYF	TGTGCCAGCAGTGAAAAAATCAGGCGGGGGAGCACAGATACGCAGTATTTT	TRBJ2-3	TRBV6-1	TRBD2	.
CASSPRGGEVDEQYF	TGCGCCAGCAGCCCCCGAGGGGGAGAGGTGGACGAGCAGTACTTC	TRBJ2-7	TRBV4-3	.	few
CASSVDQRVETQYF	TGTGCCAGCAGCGTAGACCAGCGGGTAGAGACCCAGTACTTC	TRBJ2-5	TRBV5-6	.	.
CASSPQLAGAFF	TGTGCCAGCAGCCCCCAGCTAGCGGGAGCTTTCTTT	TRBJ1-1	TRBV5-5	.	.
CASSQASGASRSQPQHF	TGCGCCAGCAGCCAAGCAAGTGGTGCTTCTCGGAGTCAGCCCCAGCATTTT	TRBJ1-5	TRBV4-1	.	.
CASSYFTEAFF	TGTGCCAGTAGTTATTTCACTGAAGCTTTCTTT	TRBJ1-1	TRBV19	.	.
CASSLVRTDIYEQYF	TGTGCCAGCAGCTTAGTCCGGACAGATATCTACGAGCAGTACTTC	TRBJ2-7	TRBV11-3	.	once
CSVVAGHPTEQYF	TGCAGCGTTGTAGCCGGACACCCGACGGAGCAGTACTTC	TRBJ2-7	TRBV29-1	.	.
CSVDSGGSYEQYF	TGCAGCGTTGACTCCGGGGGATCCTACGAGCAGTACTTC	TRBJ2-7	TRBV29-1	.	.
CASRPAGTGELFF	TGTGCCAGCAGGCCCGCAGGGACCGGGGAGCTGTTTTTT	TRBJ2-2	TRBV6-5	.	.
CASSPKREGQFF	TGTGCCAGCAGTCCTAAGCGGGAGGGGCAGTTCTTC	TRBJ2-1	TRBV6-5	TRBD2	.
CASNAGEGGYETQYF	TGTGCCAGCAACGCAGGGGAAGGTGGTTATGAGACCCAGTACTTC	TRBJ2-5	TRBV19	.	.
CASSLRPGANSGANVLTF	TGTGCCAGCAGTTTACGGCCAGGGGCTAACTCTGGGGCCAACGTCCTGACTTTC	TRBJ2-6	TRBV28	.	.
CSSSLEWGPSYGYTF	TGTTCCAGCAGCTTAGAATGGGGCCCCTCATATGGCTACACCTTC	TRBJ1-2	TRBV7-9	.	.
CASSLGRGTDTQYF	TGCGCCAGCAGCTTGGGGCGGGGAACAGATACGCAGTATTTT	TRBJ2-3	TRBV5-1	.	.
CASSSRTGGAGELFF	TGTGCCAGCAGCTCAAGGACAGGGGGTGCCGGGGAGCTGTTTTTT	TRBJ2-2	TRBV11-3	TRBD1	.
CSSSGSDRIFSPSSGYTF	TGTTCCAGCAGCGGATCAGACAGGATTTTTTCCCCTTCGAGTGGCTACACCTTC	TRBJ1-2	TRBV7-9	.	once
CASSQEWAGTGAYEQYF	TGCGCCAGCAGCCAAGAATGGGCCGGGACAGGTGCCTACGAGCAGTACTTC	TRBJ2-7	TRBV4-1	TRBD1	once
CASSIDQGVYGYTF	TGTGCCAGTAGTATAGATCAAGGGGTCTATGGCTACACCTTC	TRBJ1-2	TRBV19	.	.
CASSPAQGGSYEQYF	TGCGCCAGCAGTCCCGCTCAGGGAGGGTCCTACGAGCAGTACTTC	TRBJ2-7	TRBV10-1	TRBD2	.
CASSPGREQFF	TGTGCCAGCAGCCCAGGGAGGGAGCAGTTCTTC	TRBJ2-1	TRBV6-6	.	.
CASSYSIQGVSYEQYF	TGTGCCAGCAGTTACTCGATACAGGGAGTATCCTACGAGCAGTACTTC	TRBJ2-7	TRBV6-5	.	.
CASSLGGQQETQYF	TGTGCCAGCAGCTTAGGGGGGCAGCAAGAGACCCAGTACTTC	TRBJ2-5	TRBV7-8	.	.
CSSSKTTGIWAFF	TGTTCCAGCAGCAAAACTACAGGGATTTGGGCTTTCTTT	TRBJ1-1	TRBV7-9	.	few
CASSILAGSHNEQFF	TGTGCCAGTAGTATTCTAGCGGGAAGCCACAATGAGCAGTTCTTC	TRBJ2-1	TRBV19	TRBD2	.
CASSLDNLIDRPGTFNF	TGCGCCAGCAGCCTGGACAACCTCATAGACAGGCCCGGGACCTTTAATTTT	TRBJ1-3	TRBV5-1	.	once
CAWNIVANTEAFF	TGTGCCTGGAACATTGTGGCGAACACTGAAGCTTTCTTT	TRBJ1-1	TRBV30	.	.
CAISVSSGSSSTDTQYF	TGTGCCATCAGTGTCTCTAGCGGGTCGTCTAGCACAGATACGCAGTATTTT	TRBJ2-3	TRBV10-3	TRBD2	.
CASKQEQRDYEQYF	TGTGCCAGCAAGCAGGAACAGAGAGACTACGAGCAGTACTTC	TRBJ2-7	TRBV2	.	.
CASSRGSWGEQFF	TGTGCCAGCAGCCGGGGGTCTTGGGGTGAGCAGTTCTTC	TRBJ2-1	TRBV5-8	.	few
CASSPGYLRLAGGETQYF	TGTGCCAGCAGCCCCGGGTACCTTCGCCTAGCGGGAGGAGAGACCCAGTACTTC	TRBJ2-5	TRBV7-2	TRBD2	.
CASSGWGLREGLYEQYF	TGTGCCAGCAGCGGATGGGGTTTGCGGGAGGGCCTGTACGAGCAGTACTTC	TRBJ2-7	TRBV7-9	TRBD2	.
CASSYYSGTVEQYF	TGTGCCAGCAGTTACTATAGCGGGACGGTCGAGCAGTACTTC	TRBJ2-7	TRBV6-6	TRBD2	.
CASWAPPRQPQHF	TGTGCCAGCTGGGCCCCACCCCGACAGCCCCAGCATTTT	TRBJ1-5	TRBV28	.	.
CASSGTDAAWEYF	TGTGCCAGCAGTGGGACAGATGCGGCGTGGGAGTATTTT	TRBJ2-3	TRBV27	TRBD1	.
CASSLRRIAVTDTQYF	TGTGCCAGCAGCTTACGGCGGATAGCGGTAACAGATACGCAGTATTTT	TRBJ2-3	TRBV7-8	.	.
CASSSRTGDYGYTF	TGTGCCAGCAGCTCTCGGACAGGGGACTATGGCTACACCTTC	TRBJ1-2	TRBV7-9	TRBD1	.
CASSLVAGQIGGYTF	TGTGCCAGCAGCTTAGTTGCGGGTCAGATAGGTGGCTACACCTTC	TRBJ1-2	TRBV7-9	.	.
CASNPGTSGGGETQYF	TGTGCCAGCAATCCCGGGACTAGCGGGGGGGGAGAGACCCAGTACTTC	TRBJ2-5	TRBV28	TRBD2	.